This T cell receptor (beta chain) stems from a study of cytomegalovirus exposure and HLA in healthy donors. The study's findings and limits: Cytomegalovirus status, reportedly, was diagnosed with high specificity and sensitivity by the classifier. CMV serostatus was the only immune exposure information that was available.

PCR was performed using 60 Vbeta and 13 Jbeta primers. Profiled with immunoSEQ multiplex PCR; TCRdb holds only in-frame clones, not every one. The sample lists more than 95,000 clones; about 80% were seen once. A remark on this clone: Its antigen is not known.

Each donor was nominally healthy when sampled (though unrecorded immune exposures were likely). This CDR3 region has 14 residues. Germline-derived CDR1 and CDR2 are MNHEY and SMNVEV (reference sequence). Trimming cost V 6 bases and J 5 bases, with 16 bases left between them. This receptor was obtained from a man under 40 in good health and CMV-seropositive. The sequenced sample consisted of PBMCs. V is TRBV27 and J is TRBJ1-2; D ambiguous. CDR3 sequence (DNA): TGTGCCAGCAGCGAGGACGGGGTGGGGTATGGCTACACCTTC. This sequence encodes CASSEDGVGYGYTF.